The 2 T cell receptor beta chains presented below share a single source sample, sequenced in a study of CD8 T cells in Susac syndrome. Random hexamers were used to reverse transcribe the RNA input (roughly 0.5 to 1 ug). In TCRdb, the immunoSEQ multiplex PCR reads were re-called with MiXCR into one record per CDR3 protein. The table has 120,000 or so distinct CDR3 sequences, roughly 94% seen once. Sequencing used CD4+ T cells from PBMCs. These receptors all come from a human donor with multiple sclerosis.

The V and J genes are TRBV10-3 and TRBJ2-1, with a weak D call TRBD1 (5 bases). Looked up from germline, CDR1 is ENHRY and CDR2 is SYGVKD. The CDR3 runs to 12 residues. The ends were cut back, 0 bases at V and 15 bases at J, with 12 bases in the middle. DNA for the CDR3: TGTGCCATCAGTGAGTCACAGGCGTTGTGGTTCTTC. Protein: CAISESQALWFF.

This chain joins TRBV11-2 and TRBJ2-2; D unresolved. There are 15 residues in the CDR3. The V and J ends lost 5 bases and 5 bases respectively, with 15 bases between them. Germline-derived CDR1 and CDR2 are SGHAT and FQNNGV. The CDR3 bases are TGTGCCAGCAGCCATGGTGGCAGGCTTACCGGGGAGCTGTTTTTT. As protein: CASSHGGRLTGELFF.